The text below deals with one TCR beta chain. Using immunoSEQ multiplex PCR, the repertoire was profiled, and TCRdb retains in-frame clones only, with some absent. This repertoire shows roughly 250,000 clones, about 83% found once; its top ten account for approximately 5.7%. This CDR3 has 12 residues. V dropped 3 bases and J dropped 5 bases, with 4 bases sitting between them. CDR1 SNHLY and CDR2 FYNNEI come from the germline V gene. This specimen belongs to a study of blood T cell repertoires in COVID-19. Overall study context: The samples span acute and convalescent COVID-19 from the United States, Italy and Spain.

Material: peripheral blood. The chain links TRBV2 to TRBJ1-4; D uncertain. This TCR was sampled from a human donor in a cohort sampled during active COVID-19. CDR3 amino acids: CASSDRNEKLFF. The CDR3 DNA is TGTGCCAGCAGTGACAGGAATGAAAAACTGTTTTTT.